This passage covers 30 T cell receptor beta chains from one sample sequenced in a study of blood T cell repertoires in COVID-19. Sequencing was performed with immunoSEQ multiplex PCR; in TCRdb, only in-frame clones are kept and a portion is missing. The data contain about 270,000 clones, 70% to 90% of them singletons. Sequencing was done on a sample of peripheral blood. The receptors were gathered from a woman in her 70s with COVID-19, enrolled during active disease.

The V and J genes are TRBV18 and TRBJ2-2; weak D call: TRBD1 (5 bases). Germline values: CDR1 KGHSH, CDR2 LQKENI. The CDR3 spans 14 residues. Deletions cut 3 bases from V and 5 bases from J, with 10 bases between. CDR3 DNA sequence: TGTGCCAGCTCACCGGGGCGACAGACCGGGGAGCTGTTTTTT. It codes for CASSPGRQTGELFF.

The V call is TRBV4-3, the J call TRBJ2-1; 8 bases fit TRBD2. The J segment lost 4 bases and the V segment lost 0 bases, leaving 17 bases of the junction unmatched. The CDR3 runs to 20 residues. The germline V gene has CDR1 LGHNA and CDR2 YSLEER. CDR3 sequence (DNA): TGCGCCAGCAGCCAAGAGGCGTGGAGCGGGGGTCCTCCTTTTTACAATGAGCAGTTCTTC. Its translation is CASSQEAWSGGPPFYNEQFF.

V usage is TRBV28 and J usage is TRBJ1-6; TRBD1 might be the D (6 bases). The ends were cut back, 5 bases at V and 6 bases at J, with 11 bases in the middle. The CDR3 covers 14 residues. Germline V gene lookup returns CDR1 MDHEN and CDR2 SYDVKM. CDR3 protein: CASSRTGFNSPLHF. For the CDR3, the DNA is TGTGCCAGCAGTCGAACAGGGTTTAATTCACCCCTCCACTTT.

CDR3 DNA sequence: TGTGCCAGCAGCCTTTTTATGGGGCCCACTGAAGCTTTCTTT. Its translation is CASSLFMGPTEAFF. V gene TRBV7-2 combines with J gene TRBJ1-1; D may be TRBD1 (5 bases). CDR1 is SGHTA, CDR2 FQGNSA, per germline. CDR3 length equals 14 residues. The V end lost 5 bases, the J end lost 4 bases, and 14 bases lay between the germline ends.

The chain joins TRBV27 to TRBJ1-6; D unresolved. CDR3 length equals 16 residues. Trimming removed 5 bases from V and 0 bases from J, with 11 bases in between. CDR1 and CDR2 from the germline V gene are MNHEY and SMNVEV (reference sequence). The CDR3 DNA sequence: TGTGCCAGCAGTCACCCGGGGAGCTCCTATAATTCACCCCTCCACTTT. It yields the protein CASSHPGSSYNSPLHF.

V usage is TRBV30 and J usage is TRBJ1-2, with a tentative D call TRBD1 (6 bases). Germline V CDR1 and CDR2: GTSNPN, SVGIG (reference sequence). The CDR3 extends over 17 amino acids. V was clipped by 0 bases and J by 6 bases, with 23 bases between them. The CDR3 DNA reads TGTGCCTGGAGTGTAAAGGGGCGGGGGCTCTATGAGGATGGCTACACCTTC. This codes for CAWSVKGRGLYEDGYTF.

The table lists this clone with a count of one. V usage is TRBV5-1 and J usage is TRBJ2-3; D is uncertain. The V gene lost 4 bases and the J gene lost 6 bases, with 6 bases spanning the gap. This CDR3 comprises 11 residues. Germline V CDR1 and CDR2: SGHRS, YFSETQ. The CDR3 loop is CASSARDTQYF. The CDR3 DNA reads TGCGCCAGCAGCGCGAGGGATACGCAGTATTTT.

V usage is TRBV6-5 and J usage is TRBJ1-5; no firm D call. The germline V gene has CDR1 MNHEY and CDR2 SVGAGI. V lost 6 bases to trimming and J lost 5 bases, with 11 bases between them. The CDR3 covers 13 residues. CDR3: CASSSSQYQPQHF. CDR3 nucleotide sequence: TGTGCCAGCAGCTCCAGTCAGTATCAGCCCCAGCATTTT.

The V gene is TRBV18, the J gene TRBJ2-1; TRBD1 matches 9 bases. Germline values: CDR1 KGHSH, CDR2 LQKENI. The CDR3 totals 15 residues. The V segment lost 3 bases and the J segment 6 bases; nucleotides outside the gene matches: 6. In nucleotides, the CDR3 is TGTGCCAGCTCACCGGGGGGACAGGGTGGCAATGAGCAGTTCTTC. It encodes CASSPGGQGGNEQFF.

The V gene is TRBV6-5, the J gene TRBJ1-1; D may be TRBD1 (6 bases). There are 14 residues in the CDR3. The V gene lost 2 bases and the J gene lost 4 bases, with 11 bases spanning the gap. In germline, CDR1 is MNHEY, CDR2 SVGAGI. The CDR3 DNA reads as TGTGCCAGCAGTTACCAGGGGTTGGGCACTGAAGCTTTCTTT. Amino acid sequence: CASSYQGLGTEAFF.

The chain recombines TRBV27 with TRBJ2-2; the D gene is possibly TRBD1 (7 bases). Trimming removed 10 bases at V and 1 base at J, with 16 bases between. Germline assignment: CDR1 MNHEY and CDR2 SMNVEV (reference sequence). This CDR3 has 15 amino acids. This CDR3 reads CANTRGRENTGELFF. The CDR3 bases are TGTGCCAACACTAGGGGGCGGGAGAACACCGGGGAGCTGTTTTTT.

This chain links TRBV4-3 with TRBJ1-1; TRBD1 aligns across 11 bases. The CDR3 contains 16 residues. Germline V gene sequence: CDR1 LGHNA, CDR2 YSLEER. J lost 10 bases, V lost 0 bases, and 10 bases had no gene match. The CDR3: CASSQDWVGQGEGAFF. Written as DNA, the CDR3 is TGCGCCAGCAGCCAAGACTGGGTGGGACAGGGGGAAGGAGCTTTCTTT.

CDR3 coding DNA: TGCGCCAGCACTCGGACTAGCGGGGACACAGATACGCAGTATTTT. Translation: CASTRTSGDTDTQYF. The chain links TRBV10-2 to TRBJ2-3; 12 bases match TRBD2. The germline V gene has CDR1 WSHSY and CDR2 SAAADI. The CDR3 spans 15 residues. V trimming: 7 bases; J trimming: 2 bases; junction bases outside the gene matches: 4.

This clone was picked up one time. This rearrangement joins TRBV9 to TRBJ2-7; D is possibly TRBD1 (5 bases). CDR3 size: 14 residues. CDR1 and CDR2 (germline): SGDLS, YYNGEE. Trimming cost V 6 bases and J 2 bases, with 15 bases left between them. CDR3 in amino acids: CASTSGSGTYEQYF. CDR3 nucleotides: TGTGCCAGCACTTCCGGGTCAGGGACCTACGAGCAGTACTTC.

The rearrangement joins TRBV28 to TRBJ1-5; 9 bases align to TRBD1. J gave up 6 bases and V 3 bases, and 6 bases lay outside the gene matches. The CDR3 spans 15 residues. The V gene's germline CDR1 is MDHEN and CDR2 SYDVKM. CDR3 nucleotide sequence: TGTGCCAGCAGTTTGGACAGGGGTGTTAGTCAGCCCCAGCATTTT. It is translated as CASSLDRGVSQPQHF.

This clone was seen a single time. The gene calls are TRBV9 and TRBJ2-3; 8 bases are a match to TRBD1. The trim removed 0 bases at V and 5 bases at J, leaving 2 bases unmatched. This CDR3 region has 14 residues. CDR1 is SGDLS, CDR2 YYNGEE, per germline. The CDR3 bases are TGTGCCAGCAGCGTAGCAGGGGGCCAAGATACGCAGTATTTT. Translation: CASSVAGGQDTQYF.

This clone came up once. The gene calls are TRBV5-4 and TRBJ1-1, with D uncertain. The CDR3 has 12 residues. CDR1 SGHNT and CDR2 YYREEE come from the germline V gene (reference sequence). Trimming stripped 0 bases from V and 8 bases from J, with 8 bases between. CDR3: CASSLGTEEAFF. CDR3 bases: TGTGCCAGCAGCTTGGGGACTGAAGAAGCTTTCTTT.

This sequence joins TRBV9 and TRBJ2-1, with TRBD2 matching 8 bases. Looked up from germline, CDR1 is SGDLS and CDR2 is YYNGEE. With V trimmed by 4 bases and J by 4 bases, 10 bases remained unmatched. CDR3 length: 16 amino acids. The CDR3 loop reads CASSPLSGGGYNEQFF. For the CDR3, the DNA is TGTGCCAGCAGCCCCCTGAGCGGGGGTGGGTACAATGAGCAGTTCTTC.

This clone is a singleton in its sample. This chain connects TRBV5-1 to TRBJ1-3, with a weak D call TRBD1 (5 bases). V lost 4 bases and J lost 3, with 17 bases in between. Germline V gene data show CDR1 as SGHRS and CDR2 as YFSETQ. This CDR3 comprises 16 residues. The CDR3 DNA follows: TGCGCCAGCAGCCGGCTTGGTATAGGGGTTGGAAACACCATATATTTT. As protein: CASSRLGIGVGNTIYF.

The rearrangement uses TRBV5-1 and TRBJ2-7, with 8 bases aligning to TRBD2. Unmatched junction bases numbered 5, after V lost 4 bases and J lost 5 bases. The germline V gene has CDR1 SGHRS and CDR2 YFSETQ. The CDR3 has 13 residues. CDR3: CASSARLAHEQYF. DNA of the CDR3: TGCGCCAGCAGCGCCAGACTAGCGCACGAGCAGTACTTC.

The V gene is TRBV28, the J gene TRBJ1-2; no reliable D call. The CDR3 is 12 amino acids. V shed 6 bases and J shed 3 bases, with 8 bases lying between them. The germline CDR1 and CDR2 sequences are MDHEN and SYDVKM. CDR3 coding DNA: TGTGCCAGCAGCGACACAGACTATGGCTACACCTTC. It translates to CASSDTDYGYTF.

V and J are TRBV19 and TRBJ1-1; D gene ambiguous. The CDR3 has 13 residues. Trimming removed 3 bases at V and 1 base at J, with 6 bases between. Germline V gene data show CDR1 as LNHDA and CDR2 as SQIVND (reference sequence). CDR3 nucleotides: TGTGCCAGTAGTATCTGGGCGAACACTGAAGCTTTCTTT. Its protein is CASSIWANTEAFF.

The chain carries TRBV6-6 and TRBJ1-4; D ambiguous. The germline gives CDR1 MNHNY, CDR2 SVGAGI (reference sequence). The length of the CDR3 is 14 residues. Trimming took off 5 bases at V and 0 bases at J, with 7 bases between the two ends. The CDR3 region has the DNA TGTGCCAGCAGTGGCGGCACAACTAATGAAAAACTGTTTTTT. This sequence encodes CASSGGTTNEKLFF.

V usage is TRBV11-2 and J usage is TRBJ2-3; 8 positions agree with TRBD2. This CDR3 region has 15 residues. CDR1 is SGHAT and CDR2 is FQNNGV in the germline V gene. V gave up 1 base and J gave up 4 bases; unmatched junction bases: 4. CDR3 nucleotide sequence: TGTGCCAGCAGCTTAGCGGGGGGGCCTCCAGATACGCAGTATTTT. Translated: CASSLAGGPPDTQYF.

The V call is TRBV5-1, the J call TRBJ2-5; TRBD1 aligns across 7 bases. The CDR3 spans 17 residues. Germline V gives CDR1 SGHRS, CDR2 YFSETQ. V gave up 5 bases and J gave up 5 bases; unmatched junction bases: 18. As DNA, the CDR3 is TGCGCCAGCAGTCACCCGTTTGAGTTTGGACAGGCCGAGACCCAGTACTTC. Translating gives CASSHPFEFGQAETQYF.

This clone was observed a handful of times. The chain couples TRBV6-5 to TRBJ1-1, with no clear D. Germline values: CDR1 MNHEY, CDR2 SVGAGI. Trimming removed 2 bases at V and 6 bases at J, with 13 bases between. CDR3 length: 14 amino acids. CDR3 nucleotide sequence: TGTGCCAGCAGTTACGCGGAGGGCCGCGCTGAAGCTTTCTTT. Translated, it gives CASSYAEGRAEAFF.

Concerning this clone itself: The junction differs from germline at one of its ends, possibly a read error. V gene TRBV4-1 combines with J gene TRBJ1-6; 12 nucleotides agree with TRBD1. The CDR3 covers 13 residues. The germline V gene encodes CDR1 MGHRA and CDR2 YSYEKL. In DNA form, the CDR3 reads TGCGCCAGCAGGCCCGGGACAGGGGGCCTATACATCTTT. It yields the protein CASRPGTGGLYIF.

The CDR3: CASSSQGREQFF. The CDR3 DNA is TGTGCCAGCAGTTCACAGGGTAGAGAGCAGTTCTTC. This rearrangement joins TRBV27 to TRBJ2-1; TRBD1 might be the D (6 bases). The CDR3 contains 12 residues. Germline lookup yields CDR1 MNHEY and CDR2 SMNVEV (reference sequence). The V end lost 4 bases, the J end lost 10 bases, and 11 bases lay between the germline ends.

This clone was recorded once. The V gene is TRBV19, the J gene TRBJ1-1; D is undetermined. Germline V CDR1 and CDR2: LNHDA, SQIVND (reference sequence). Trimming left V 3 bases short and J 0 bases short, with 5 bases between. The CDR3 covers 13 residues. CDR3 loop: CASSINLNTEAFF. The CDR3 DNA reads TGTGCCAGTAGTATTAACTTGAACACTGAAGCTTTCTTT.

This clone was counted once. This sequence joins TRBV30 and TRBJ1-2; weak D call: TRBD1 (5 bases). Deletions cut 4 bases from V and 0 bases from J, with 12 bases between. The germline CDR1 and CDR2 sequences are GTSNPN and SVGIG (reference sequence). The CDR3 is 14 amino acids. CDR3 coding DNA: TGTGCCTGGATGGGGGGGAGCGCTAACTATGGCTACACCTTC. As protein: CAWMGGSANYGYTF. The full variable domain, rest sourced from reference TRBV30 and TRBJ1-2, is SQTIHQWPATLVQPVGSPLSLECTVEGTSNPNLYWYRQAAGRGLQLLFYSVGIGQISSEVPQNLSASRPQDRQFILSSKKLLLSDSGFYLCAWMGGSANYGYTFGSGTRLTVV.